These 31 T cell receptor beta chains share one sample of origin, sequenced in a study of blood T cell repertoires in COVID-19. The table came from immunoSEQ multiplex PCR; TCRdb's copy has only in-frame clones and leaves some out. The data contain under 300,000 clones, around 87% of them singletons. The material sequenced was peripheral blood. The receptors come from a woman in her 70s with active or convalescent COVID-19.

This chain uses TRBV27 with TRBJ1-5; D is unresolved. Germline values: CDR1 MNHEY, CDR2 SMNVEV (reference sequence). CDR3 length: 13 residues. The V end lost 6 bases, the J end lost 3 bases, and 9 bases lay between the germline ends. For the CDR3, the DNA is TGTGCCAGCAGAAAAAGCTACAATCAGCCCCAGCATTTT. This translates into CASRKSYNQPQHF.

The rearrangement joins TRBV7-6 to TRBJ1-5; 7 bases are shared with TRBD1. Trimming removed 5 bases from V and 6 bases from J; junction bases left unmatched: 13. The CDR3 is made up of 16 amino acids. CDR1 SGHVS and CDR2 FNYEAQ come from the germline V gene. The CDR3 is CASSLRPGTASQPQHF. CDR3 bases: TGTGCCAGCAGCCTAAGGCCGGGGACAGCCTCTCAGCCCCAGCATTTT.

The rearrangement links TRBV13 to TRBJ1-1; D is ambiguous. The CDR3 spans 12 residues. The V end lost 6 bases, the J end lost 6 bases, and 11 bases lay between the germline ends. CDR1 is PRHDT, CDR2 FYEKMQ, per germline (reference sequence). CDR3 DNA sequence: TGTGCCAGCAGTTTACGAGGCTCTGAAGCTTTCTTT. Its protein product is CASSLRGSEAFF.

This clone was observed a handful of times. The chain employs TRBV28 and TRBJ1-4, with D perhaps matching TRBD1 (5 bases). Germline V lookup: CDR1 MDHEN, CDR2 SYDVKM. The CDR3 spans 13 residues. The V end was cut by 6 bases, the J end by 8 bases, with 13 bases between. This chain's CDR3 is CASRWAGDEKLFF. For the CDR3, the DNA is TGTGCCAGCAGATGGGCGGGGGACGAAAAACTGTTTTTT.

The V and J genes are TRBV7-2 and TRBJ1-2; 9 positions match TRBD1. The CDR3 loop spans 15 amino acids. CDR1 SGHTA and CDR2 FQGNSA come from the germline V gene. V lost 6 bases, J lost 7 bases, and 12 bases stayed unmatched. The CDR3 nucleotides are TGTGCCAGCAGAACCCGGGACAGGGAAGTCGCTGGCTACACCTTC. This encodes CASRTRDREVAGYTF.

In DNA, the CDR3 is TGTGCCAGCAGCCAAGGCCCCGGACTAGCAGGGGAGACCCAGTACTTC. This translates into CASSQGPGLAGETQYF. The rearrangement uses TRBV3-1 (or the pseudogene TRBV3-2) and TRBJ2-5; 8 nucleotides align to TRBD2. J lost 5 bases, V lost 1 base, and 9 bases had no gene match. Germline V gene sequence: CDR1 LGHDT, CDR2 YNNKEL (reference sequence). This CDR3 contains 16 residues.

V usage is TRBV21-1 and J usage is TRBJ1-5; the table's D gene call, TRBD1, was not cross checked with the DNA. TRBV21-1 is described as a pseudogene. The length of the CDR3 is 15 residues. CDR3 DNA sequence: TGTGCCAGACCAAAGGACAGGGAAGGATACCAGCCCCAGCATTTT. Protein: CARPKDREGYQPQHF.

The chain links TRBV5-6 to TRBJ2-7; weak D call: TRBD1 (5 bases). V lost 1 base to trimming and J lost 2 bases, with 13 bases between them. The CDR3 spans 15 residues. Germline V CDR1 and CDR2: SGHDT, YYEEEE. CDR3 coding DNA: TGTGCCAGCAGCTTGCCCAGGGCTGTAGCCTACGAGCAGTACTTC. Protein sequence: CASSLPRAVAYEQYF.

The V gene is TRBV15, the J gene TRBJ1-1; tentatively, D is TRBD1 (5 bases). V was trimmed by 9 bases and J by 9 bases, leaving 17 bases between them. Germline V gene data show CDR1 as LNHNV and CDR2 as YYDKDF (reference sequence). The length of the CDR3 is 12 residues. This CDR3 is CATSRVLGQAFF. The CDR3, as DNA: TGTGCCACTTCCAGGGTTTTAGGTCAAGCTTTCTTT.

V is TRBV25-1 and J is TRBJ2-2, with TRBD1 matching 9 bases. CDR1 and CDR2 from the germline V gene are MGHDK and SYGVNS. The trim removed 4 bases at V and 4 bases at J, leaving 4 bases unmatched. This CDR3 has 15 amino acids. The CDR3: CASSGGQGATGELFF. Here the CDR3 DNA reads TGTGCCAGCAGTGGGGGACAGGGAGCCACCGGGGAGCTGTTTTTT.

V gene TRBV24-1 combines with J gene TRBJ1-2; D call uncertain. Germline loops: CDR1 KGHDR, CDR2 SFDVKD. Between the trimmed V and J ends, which lost 5 bases and 1 base, there was a span of 10 bases. The CDR3 length is 14 residues. CDR3 nucleotides: TGTGCCACCAGTGCTCACAATCTTAACTATGGCTACACCTTC. It specifies CATSAHNLNYGYTF.

V and J are TRBV9 and TRBJ1-1, with D possibly TRBD1 on 5 matching bases. Germline assignment: CDR1 SGDLS and CDR2 YYNGEE. The CDR3 sequence is 15 residues long. Trimming removed 0 bases from V and 6 bases from J, with 15 bases in between. The CDR3 loop reads CASSVGGGASSEAFF. The DNA of the CDR3 is TGTGCCAGCAGCGTAGGAGGAGGGGCGAGTTCTGAAGCTTTCTTT.

The chain links TRBV7-9 to TRBJ1-1; D call uncertain. The CDR3 has 15 amino acids. Germline V gives CDR1 SEHNR, CDR2 FQNEAQ (reference sequence). The V end lost 5 bases, the J end lost 7 bases, and 20 bases lay between the germline ends. The CDR3 bases are TGTGCCAGCAGCGGAGGTGGGGTGTTCCTTGGTGAAGCTTTCTTT. This gives the protein CASSGGGVFLGEAFF. The variable domain in full, with the rest retrieved from reference TRBV7-9 and TRBJ1-1, is DTGVSQNPRHKITKRGQNVTFRCDPISEHNRLYWYRQTLGQGPEFLTYFQNEAQLEKSRLLSDRFSAERPKGSFSTLEIQRTEQGDSAMYLCASSGGGVFLGEAFFGQGTRLTVV.

The chain carries TRBV5-6 and TRBJ2-7; tentatively, D is TRBD2 (6 bases). The CDR3 is 14 residues long. The germline V gene has CDR1 SGHDT and CDR2 YYEEEE. V was trimmed by 4 bases and J by 2 bases, leaving 13 bases between them. In nucleotides, the CDR3 is TGTGCCAGCAGCCTGGGGGGAGTTACCTACGAGCAGTACTTC. Protein: CASSLGGVTYEQYF.

The sample holds a few counts of this clone. The rearrangement joins TRBV6-5 to TRBJ2-7, with 9 bases aligning to TRBD1. Germline V CDR1 and CDR2: MNHEY, SVGAGI. V lost 8 bases to trimming and J lost 4 bases; unmatched junction nucleotides: 9. This CDR3 region has 14 residues. The CDR3 loop is CASGVRDRGYEQYF. In DNA form, the CDR3 reads TGTGCCAGCGGGGTCCGTGACAGGGGGTACGAGCAGTACTTC.

This rearrangement joins TRBV3-1 (or the pseudogene TRBV3-2) to TRBJ1-4, with D unclear. The V end was cut by 0 bases, the J end by 7 bases, with 9 bases between. The length of the CDR3 is 14 residues. Germline V gives CDR1 LGHDT, CDR2 YNNKEL (reference sequence). The CDR3 here is CASSQERRSEKLFF. The CDR3 DNA reads as TGTGCCAGCAGCCAAGAAAGGAGAAGTGAAAAACTGTTTTTT.

The chain is built from TRBV11-2 and TRBJ1-3, with 9 bases that match TRBD1. V dropped 7 bases and J dropped 3; count of bases not matched to a gene: 13. Germline V lookup: CDR1 SGHAT, CDR2 FQNNGV. This CDR3 is built from 17 residues. CDR3 nucleotides: TGTGCCAGCACCCCCCGGACAGGGGACGAACTTGGAAACACCATATATTTT. Its protein is CASTPRTGDELGNTIYF.

The chain links TRBV18 to TRBJ2-2; 7 nucleotides match TRBD1. J lost 5 bases, V lost 1 base, and 4 bases had no gene match. Germline V gives CDR1 KGHSH, CDR2 LQKENI. This CDR3 region has 15 residues. CDR3 residues: CASSPLQGETGELFF. The CDR3 DNA follows: TGTGCCAGCTCACCACTGCAGGGGGAAACCGGGGAGCTGTTTTTT.

The CDR3 is CASSQDPHGQNEKLFF. CDR3 bases: TGCGCCAGCAGCCAAGATCCTCACGGACAGAATGAAAAACTGTTTTTT. The chain combines TRBV4-3 with TRBJ1-4, with D perhaps matching TRBD1 (6 bases). CDR1 LGHNA and CDR2 YSLEER come from the germline V gene. The CDR3 totals 16 residues. V shed 0 bases and J shed 5 bases, with 13 bases lying between them.

V gene TRBV7-2 combines with J gene TRBJ1-3; 8 bases line up with TRBD1. The CDR3 consists of 13 residues. The germline gives CDR1 SGHTA, CDR2 FQGNSA. V was clipped by 7 bases and J by 7 bases; unmatched bases: 6. The CDR3 nucleotides read TGTGCCAGCAAAGCCACAGGGGGGAACACCATATATTTT. Its protein is CASKATGGNTIYF.

This clone was picked up one time. This chain joins TRBV13 and TRBJ1-1, with D unresolved. CDR3 length: 14 amino acids. The V end lost 0 bases, the J end lost 4 bases, and 9 bases lay between the germline ends. Germline values: CDR1 PRHDT, CDR2 FYEKMQ (reference sequence). CDR3 loop: CASSLGGRATEAFF. CDR3 sequence (DNA): TGTGCCAGCAGCTTAGGTGGGAGGGCCACTGAAGCTTTCTTT.

This clone appeared a few times. The chain employs TRBV6-5 and TRBJ1-1, with 7 bases that match TRBD1. CDR1 and CDR2 (germline): MNHEY, SVGAGI. V was clipped by 6 bases and J by 6 bases; unmatched bases: 13. This CDR3 comprises 15 residues. CDR3 DNA sequence: TGTGCCAGCAGAGCCGGGACAGCTAAGAGCGCTGAAGCTTTCTTT. Translated, it gives CASRAGTAKSAEAFF.

CDR3 coding DNA: TGTGCCAGCAGCGTGACTAGCGGGGGATACGGGGAGCTGTTTTTT. Translation gives CASSVTSGGYGELFF. The chain joins TRBV9 to TRBJ2-2; 12 bases are a match to TRBD2. V gave up 2 bases and J gave up 7 bases; unmatched junction bases: 3. In germline, CDR1 is SGDLS, CDR2 YYNGEE. The CDR3 consists of 15 residues.

V and J are TRBV19 and TRBJ2-1; 7 bases align to TRBD2. The CDR3 is 15 residues long. V gave up 5 bases and J gave up 6 bases; unmatched junction bases: 10. Germline V lookup: CDR1 LNHDA, CDR2 SQIVND (reference sequence). CDR3 sequence: CASSDSGSTLNEQFF. In DNA, the CDR3 is TGTGCCAGTAGTGATAGCGGGTCTACCCTCAATGAGCAGTTCTTC. The full variable domain, its missing parts supplied by reference TRBV19 and TRBJ2-1, is DGGITQSPKYLFRKEGQNVTLSCEQNLNHDAMYWYRQDPGQGLRLIYYSQIVNDFQKGDIAEGYSVSREKKESFPLTVTSAQKNPTAFYLCASSDSGSTLNEQFFGPGTRLTVL.

This clone was seen once. The rearrangement uses TRBV6-5 and TRBJ1-1; D may be TRBD1 (6 bases). CDR1 and CDR2 (germline): MNHEY, SVGAGI. This CDR3 is built from 11 residues. The V and J ends lost 7 bases and 7 bases respectively, with 10 bases between them. Written as DNA, the CDR3 is TGTGCCAGCACAAACAGGGTTGAAGCTTTCTTT. As protein: CASTNRVEAFF.

V and J are TRBV3-1 (or the pseudogene TRBV3-2) and TRBJ2-1, with TRBD2 matching 9 bases. CDR1 and CDR2 from the germline V gene are LGHDT and YNNKEL (reference sequence). The ends lost 1 base at V and 2 bases at J; junction bases unmatched: 3. The CDR3 has 16 residues. CDR3 amino acids: CASSQGSGGPYNEQFF. The DNA of the CDR3 is TGTGCCAGCAGCCAAGGTAGCGGGGGCCCCTACAATGAGCAGTTCTTC.

The gene calls are TRBV6-5 and TRBJ2-7, with D unresolved. The CDR3 contains 14 residues. The V gene lost 5 bases and the J gene lost 0 bases, with 11 bases spanning the gap. Germline V gives CDR1 MNHEY, CDR2 SVGAGI. The CDR3 DNA reads TGTGCCAGCAGTCAAATAGCCCCCTCCTACGAGCAGTACTTC. Translation gives CASSQIAPSYEQYF.

V usage is TRBV5-4 and J usage is TRBJ2-1; 9 bases agree with TRBD2. The CDR3 consists of 16 residues. V trimming: 2 bases; J trimming: 4 bases; junction bases outside the gene matches: 7. Germline values: CDR1 SGHNT, CDR2 YYREEE (reference sequence). The CDR3 DNA sequence: TGTGCCAGCAGCTTCGAGCGGGGGGCTGAGTACAATGAGCAGTTCTTC. It is translated as CASSFERGAEYNEQFF.

J is TRBJ2-7 and V is TRBV7-8; TRBD1 aligns across 9 bases. V trimming: 6 bases; J trimming: 3 bases; junction bases outside the gene matches: 9. Germline values: CDR1 SGHVS, CDR2 FQNEAQ. The CDR3 is made up of 15 amino acids. CDR3 sequence: CASSQPGQGLYEQYF. In nucleotides, the CDR3 is TGTGCCAGCAGTCAACCGGGACAGGGCCTCTACGAGCAGTACTTC.

The rearrangement joins TRBV14 to TRBJ2-1; D might be TRBD1 (5 bases). Trimming took off 2 bases at V and 9 bases at J, with 14 bases between the two ends. CDR3 length equals 14 residues. Per germline, CDR1 SGHDN and CDR2 FVKESK. CDR3 in amino acids: CASSQTRVLGEQFF. CDR3 nucleotides: TGTGCCAGCAGCCAAACCAGGGTCCTTGGTGAGCAGTTCTTC.

The gene calls are TRBV7-8 and TRBJ2-5; D perhaps matches TRBD1 (6 bases). The CDR3 sequence is 14 residues long. CDR1 is SGHVS and CDR2 is FQNEAQ in the germline V gene. V was shortened by 6 bases and J by 5 bases, with 16 bases between the two germline ends. The CDR3 coding sequence is TGTGCCAGCAGATCTTCAGGGGTCGGGGAGACCCAGTACTTC. Translated, it gives CASRSSGVGETQYF. Looking up the rest from reference TRBV7-8 and TRBJ2-5 gives the full variable domain: GAGVSQSPRYKVAKRGQDVALRCDPISGHVSLFWYQQALGQGPEFLTYFQNEAQLDKSGLPSDRFFAERPEGSVSTLKIQRTQQEDSAVYLCASRSSGVGETQYFGPGTRLLVL.